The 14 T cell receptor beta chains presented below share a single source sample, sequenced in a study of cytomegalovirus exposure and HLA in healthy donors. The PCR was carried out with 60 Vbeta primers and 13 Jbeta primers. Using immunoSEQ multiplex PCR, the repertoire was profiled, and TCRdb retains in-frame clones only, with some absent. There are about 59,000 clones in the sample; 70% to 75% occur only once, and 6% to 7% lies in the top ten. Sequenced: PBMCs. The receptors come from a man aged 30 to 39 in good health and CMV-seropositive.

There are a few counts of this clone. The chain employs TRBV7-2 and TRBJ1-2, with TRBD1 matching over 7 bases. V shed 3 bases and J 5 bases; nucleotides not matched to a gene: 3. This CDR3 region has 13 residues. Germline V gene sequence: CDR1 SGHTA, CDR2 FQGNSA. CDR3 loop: CASSFDREYGYTF. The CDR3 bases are TGTGCCAGCAGCTTCGACAGGGAATATGGCTACACCTTC.

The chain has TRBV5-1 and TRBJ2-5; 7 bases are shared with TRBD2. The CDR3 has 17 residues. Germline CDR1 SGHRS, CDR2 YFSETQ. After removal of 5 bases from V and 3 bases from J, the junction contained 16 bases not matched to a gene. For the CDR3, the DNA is TGCGCCAGCAGTCGGGGTAGTATGCAGGGAGGGGAAGAGACCCAGTACTTC. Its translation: CASSRGSMQGGEETQYF.

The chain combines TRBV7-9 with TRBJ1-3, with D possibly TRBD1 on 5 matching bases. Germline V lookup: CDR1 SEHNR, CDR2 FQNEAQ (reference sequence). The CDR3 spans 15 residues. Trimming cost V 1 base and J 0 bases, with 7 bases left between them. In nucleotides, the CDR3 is TGTGCCAGCAGCTTAGACGGGGGCTCTGGAAACACCATATATTTT. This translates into CASSLDGGSGNTIYF.

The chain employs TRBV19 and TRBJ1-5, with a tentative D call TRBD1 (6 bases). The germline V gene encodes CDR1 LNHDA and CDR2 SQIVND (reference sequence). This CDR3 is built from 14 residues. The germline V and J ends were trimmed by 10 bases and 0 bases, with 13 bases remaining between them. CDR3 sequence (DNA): TGTGCCACCACCCCGGGACATAGCAATCAGCCCCAGCATTTT. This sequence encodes CATTPGHSNQPQHF.

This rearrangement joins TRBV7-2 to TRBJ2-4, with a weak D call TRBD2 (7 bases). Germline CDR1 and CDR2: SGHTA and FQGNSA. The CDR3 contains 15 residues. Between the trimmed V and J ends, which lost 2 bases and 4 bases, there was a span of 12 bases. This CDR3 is CASSLRGGQKNIQYF. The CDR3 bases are TGTGCCAGCAGCTTAAGGGGGGGCCAGAAAAACATTCAGTACTTC.

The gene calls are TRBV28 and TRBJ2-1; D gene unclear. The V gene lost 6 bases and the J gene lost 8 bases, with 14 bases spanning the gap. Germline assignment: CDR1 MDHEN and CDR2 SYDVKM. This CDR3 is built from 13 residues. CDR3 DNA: TGTGCCAGCAGCCCCCTTTTTTCCGATGAGCAGTTCTTC. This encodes CASSPLFSDEQFF. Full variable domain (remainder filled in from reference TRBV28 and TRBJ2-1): DVKVTQSSRYLVKRTGEKVFLECVQDMDHENMFWYRQDPGLGLRLIYFSYDVKMKEKGDIPEGYSVSREKKERFSLILESASTNQTSMYLCASSPLFSDEQFFGPGTRLTVL.

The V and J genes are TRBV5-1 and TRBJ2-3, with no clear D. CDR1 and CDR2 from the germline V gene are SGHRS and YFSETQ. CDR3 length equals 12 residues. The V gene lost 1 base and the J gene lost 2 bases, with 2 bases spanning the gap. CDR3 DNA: TGCGCCAGCAGCTTGCTCACAGATACGCAGTATTTT. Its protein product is CASSLLTDTQYF.

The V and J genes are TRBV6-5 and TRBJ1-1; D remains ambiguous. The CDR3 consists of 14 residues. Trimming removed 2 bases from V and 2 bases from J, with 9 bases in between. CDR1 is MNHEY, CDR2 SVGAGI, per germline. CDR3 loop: CASSYDTINTEAFF. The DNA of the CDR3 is TGTGCCAGCAGTTACGACACCATAAACACTGAAGCTTTCTTT.

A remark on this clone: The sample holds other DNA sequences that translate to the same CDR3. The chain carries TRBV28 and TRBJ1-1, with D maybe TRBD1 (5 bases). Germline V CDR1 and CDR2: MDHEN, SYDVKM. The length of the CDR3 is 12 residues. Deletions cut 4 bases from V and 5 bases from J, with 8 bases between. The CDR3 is CASSSGGTEAFF. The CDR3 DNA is TGTGCCAGCAGTTCCGGGGGGACTGAAGCTTTCTTT.

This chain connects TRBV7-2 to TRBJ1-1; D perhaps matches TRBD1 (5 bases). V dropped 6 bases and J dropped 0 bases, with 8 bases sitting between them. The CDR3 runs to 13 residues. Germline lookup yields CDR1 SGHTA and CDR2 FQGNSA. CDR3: CASSTDMNTEAFF. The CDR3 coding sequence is TGTGCCAGCAGTACGGACATGAACACTGAAGCTTTCTTT.

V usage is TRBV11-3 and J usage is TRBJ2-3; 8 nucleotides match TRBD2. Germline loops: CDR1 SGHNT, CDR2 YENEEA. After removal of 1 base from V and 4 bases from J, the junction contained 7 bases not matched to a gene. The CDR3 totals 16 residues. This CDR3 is CASSLAGGPNPDTQYF. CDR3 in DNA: TGTGCCAGCAGCTTAGCGGGGGGGCCGAACCCAGATACGCAGTATTTT.

This chain's CDR3 is CASSAGTGLADTQYF. DNA for the CDR3: TGTGCCAGCAGTGCGGGGACAGGGTTGGCAGATACGCAGTATTTT. The genes are TRBV6-4 and TRBJ2-3; TRBD1 agrees at 9 bases. V was pared by 4 bases and J by 4 bases, with 6 bases of the junction left unmatched. Germline CDR1 reads MRHNA; CDR2 reads SNTAGT. The CDR3 contains 15 residues.

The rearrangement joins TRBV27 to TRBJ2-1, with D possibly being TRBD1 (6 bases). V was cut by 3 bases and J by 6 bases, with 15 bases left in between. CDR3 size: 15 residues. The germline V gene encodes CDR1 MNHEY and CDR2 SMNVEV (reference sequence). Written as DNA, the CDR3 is TGTGCCAGCAGTTTGGACAGTCCGTTGGGCAATGAGCAGTTCTTC. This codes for CASSLDSPLGNEQFF.

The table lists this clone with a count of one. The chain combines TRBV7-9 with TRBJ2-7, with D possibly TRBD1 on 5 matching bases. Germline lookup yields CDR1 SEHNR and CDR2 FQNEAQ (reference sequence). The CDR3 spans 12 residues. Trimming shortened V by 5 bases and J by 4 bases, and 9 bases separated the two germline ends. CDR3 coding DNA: TGTGCCAGCAGCACGAACAGGTACGAGCAGTACTTC. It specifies CASSTNRYEQYF. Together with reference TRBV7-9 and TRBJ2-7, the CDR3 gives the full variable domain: DTGVSQNPRHKITKRGQNVTFRCDPISEHNRLYWYRQTLGQGPEFLTYFQNEAQLEKSRLLSDRFSAERPKGSFSTLEIQRTEQGDSAMYLCASSTNRYEQYFGPGTRLTVT.